Listed below are T cell receptor beta chains from one sample, sequenced in a study of cytomegalovirus exposure and HLA in healthy donors. Produced via immunoSEQ multiplex PCR; TCRdb's table is partial and in-frame only. The sample shows over 65,000 clones, approximately 75% of them seen only once. Source material: PBMCs. Every receptor here comes from a man between 60 and 75 years old in good health and CMV-seropositive. The CDR3 runs from the conserved cysteine through the conserved F or W. The D gene is left open where the match is weak. Clone size, where shown, is once, few, many, or a class for clones that have expanded.

j_gene: TRBJ1-5
abundance: NA
d_gene: NA
v_gene: TRBV15
CDR3nt: TGTGCCACCAGCAGAGATCTAGGCGGATTCAATCAGCCCCAGCATTTT
CDR3aa: CATSRDLGGFNQPQHF

j_gene: TRBJ1-6
abundance: NA
d_gene: TRBD1
v_gene: TRBV13
CDR3nt: TGTGCCAGCAGCGAGACAGGGTTGAATTCACCCCTCCACTTT
CDR3aa: CASSETGLNSPLHF

j_gene: TRBJ2-7
abundance: NA
d_gene: TRBD2
v_gene: TRBV6-4
CDR3nt: TGTGCCAGCAGCCCACGGACTAGCGGCACCTACGAGCAGTACTTC
CDR3aa: CASSPRTSGTYEQYF

j_gene: TRBJ2-7
abundance: few
d_gene: TRBD2
v_gene: TRBV7-8
CDR3nt: TGTGCCAGCAGCCTTAGCGGGCGCTCCTACGAGCAGTACTTC
CDR3aa: CASSLSGRSYEQYF

j_gene: TRBJ2-1
abundance: NA
d_gene: TRBD2
v_gene: TRBV9
CDR3nt: TGTGCCAGCAGCGTTAGCGGGAGAAAATCTGATGAGCAGTTCTTC
CDR3aa: CASSVSGRKSDEQFF

j_gene: TRBJ2-5
abundance: NA
d_gene: NA
v_gene: TRBV7-9
CDR3nt: TGTGCCAGCAGCTTAGTTGGAGGACCTGATGAGACCCAGCACTTC
CDR3aa: CASSLVGGPDETQHF

j_gene: TRBJ2-7
abundance: NA
d_gene: TRBD1
v_gene: TRBV6-1
CDR3nt: TGTGCCAGCAGTGTGGGGCTCCGACAGGGTTCCTACGAGCAGTACTTC
CDR3aa: CASSVGLRQGSYEQYF

j_gene: TRBJ1-2
abundance: NA
d_gene: NA
v_gene: TRBV6-5
CDR3nt: TGTGCCAGCAGTTACAGCAGCCCGGGACAAAGAGGCGGTTACACCTTC
CDR3aa: CASSYSSPGQRGGYTF

j_gene: TRBJ1-2
abundance: once
d_gene: NA
v_gene: TRBV6-5
CDR3nt: TGTGCCAGCAGTTACGAGGGGGACTATGGCTACACCTTC
CDR3aa: CASSYEGDYGYTF

j_gene: TRBJ2-7
abundance: NA
d_gene: NA
v_gene: TRBV11-3
CDR3nt: TGTGCCAGCAGTGCCGGGACTGCAAGCTACGAGCAGTACTTC
CDR3aa: CASSAGTASYEQYF

j_gene: TRBJ2-5
abundance: NA
d_gene: TRBD2
v_gene: TRBV6-1
CDR3nt: TGTGCCAGCAGTGATCTGCTCCGAGCGGGGCTAGAGACCCAGTACTTC
CDR3aa: CASSDLLRAGLETQYF

j_gene: TRBJ2-7
abundance: NA
d_gene: TRBD2
v_gene: TRBV5-6
CDR3nt: TGTGCCAGCAGCTTGAGACGGGGGGGCCGGTACGAGCAGTACTTC
CDR3aa: CASSLRRGGRYEQYF

j_gene: TRBJ2-3
abundance: NA
d_gene: TRBD1
v_gene: TRBV4-1
CDR3nt: TGCGCCAGCAGCCAAGGACAGGGGCCTAGCACAGATACGCAGTATTTT
CDR3aa: CASSQGQGPSTDTQYF

j_gene: TRBJ2-1
abundance: NA
d_gene: TRBD2
v_gene: TRBV29-1
CDR3nt: TGCAGCGTTGAACTAGCGGTATCTAATGAGCAGTTCTTC
CDR3aa: CSVELAVSNEQFF

j_gene: TRBJ2-7
abundance: once
d_gene: NA
v_gene: TRBV7-9
CDR3nt: TGTGCCAGCAGCTTAAGGTCCGGGTACGAGCAGTACTTC
CDR3aa: CASSLRSGYEQYF

j_gene: TRBJ1-6
abundance: few
d_gene: NA
v_gene: TRBV19
CDR3nt: TGTGCCAGTAGTATTGGGACTGCCGGTGTAGAACCCCTCCACTTT
CDR3aa: CASSIGTAGVEPLHF

j_gene: TRBJ2-1
abundance: NA
d_gene: TRBD2
v_gene: TRBV6-4
CDR3nt: TGTGCCAGCAGCAGGACTAGCGGGAGATCCGATGAGCAGTTCTTC
CDR3aa: CASSRTSGRSDEQFF

j_gene: TRBJ2-7
abundance: NA
d_gene: NA
v_gene: TRBV6-5
CDR3nt: TGTGCCAGCAGTTACTCGAAATTCCGGGGGGAGCAGTACTTC
CDR3aa: CASSYSKFRGEQYF

j_gene: TRBJ1-2
abundance: NA
d_gene: TRBD1
v_gene: TRBV9
CDR3nt: TGTGCCAGCAGCCTAGGGGGACAGAACTATGGCTACACCTTC
CDR3aa: CASSLGGQNYGYTF

j_gene: TRBJ2-7
abundance: NA
d_gene: TRBD1
v_gene: TRBV10-2
CDR3nt: TGCGCCAGCAGGGGGGGACAGGGGCCCTCCTACGAGCAGTACTTC
CDR3aa: CASRGGQGPSYEQYF

j_gene: TRBJ2-7
abundance: NA
d_gene: NA
v_gene: TRBV7-9
CDR3nt: TGTTCCAGCAGCTCTGGACCAGGAGGGTCCTCCTACGAGCAGTACTTC
CDR3aa: CSSSSGPGGSSYEQYF

j_gene: TRBJ1-5
abundance: NA
d_gene: TRBD1
v_gene: TRBV7-9
CDR3nt: TGTGCCAGCAGCTCGACAGGGGGCCACAATCAGCCCCAGCATTTT
CDR3aa: CASSSTGGHNQPQHF

j_gene: TRBJ2-1
abundance: NA
d_gene: TRBD2
v_gene: TRBV11-2
CDR3nt: TGTGCCAGCAGCTTAGTGACTAGCGGGAGGGCTGTCTATGAGCAGTTCTTC
CDR3aa: CASSLVTSGRAVYEQFF

j_gene: TRBJ1-5
abundance: NA
d_gene: TRBD1
v_gene: TRBV10-3
CDR3nt: TGTGCCATCAGGGCCGGGACAGGGGGCAATCAGCCCCAGCATTTT
CDR3aa: CAIRAGTGGNQPQHF

j_gene: TRBJ2-3
abundance: NA
d_gene: NA
v_gene: TRBV6-1
CDR3nt: TGTGCCAGCAGAAAGGGACTGGGTCGGCCAGATACGCAGTATTTT
CDR3aa: CASRKGLGRPDTQYF

j_gene: TRBJ1-1
abundance: few
d_gene: NA
v_gene: TRBV5-1
CDR3nt: TGCGCCAGCAGCTCGGGCTGGACAGCCATGAACACTGAAGCTTTCTTT
CDR3aa: CASSSGWTAMNTEAFF

j_gene: TRBJ2-1
abundance: once
d_gene: TRBD2
v_gene: TRBV11-3
CDR3nt: TGTGCCAGCAGCACGGGACTAGCGGGAGGATCTGAGCAGTTCTTC
CDR3aa: CASSTGLAGGSEQFF

j_gene: TRBJ2-5
abundance: NA
d_gene: NA
v_gene: TRBV7-9
CDR3nt: TGTGCCAGCAGCTTCCGGCAAGAGACCCAGTACTTC
CDR3aa: CASSFRQETQYF

j_gene: TRBJ1-2
abundance: NA
d_gene: TRBD1
v_gene: TRBV6-5
CDR3nt: TGTGCCAGCACTCGCAGGGGGCTTGGCTACACCTTC
CDR3aa: CASTRRGLGYTF

j_gene: TRBJ1-1
abundance: NA
d_gene: TRBD1
v_gene: TRBV6-5
CDR3nt: TGTGCCAGCAGTTACATGGGGACAGGGACTAACACTGAAGCTTTCTTT
CDR3aa: CASSYMGTGTNTEAFF

j_gene: TRBJ2-7
abundance: NA
d_gene: NA
v_gene: TRBV6-5
CDR3nt: TGTGCCAGCAGTTACGGAGGTAGCGGACCCTACGAGCAGTACTTC
CDR3aa: CASSYGGSGPYEQYF

j_gene: TRBJ2-1
abundance: NA
d_gene: TRBD2
v_gene: TRBV10-3
CDR3nt: TGTGCCATCAGTGAGGGAGCGGGGCTACTAAATGAGCAGTTCTTC
CDR3aa: CAISEGAGLLNEQFF

j_gene: TRBJ2-7
abundance: NA
d_gene: TRBD2
v_gene: TRBV7-7
CDR3nt: TGTGCTAGCAGTCCCGGGACTAGCGGGTACGAGCAGTACTTC
CDR3aa: CASSPGTSGYEQYF

j_gene: TRBJ2-7
abundance: NA
d_gene: TRBD1
v_gene: TRBV5-1
CDR3nt: TGCGCCAGCAGCTTGATCCAAGGGGGCGCGGGTAACGAGCAGTACTTC
CDR3aa: CASSLIQGGAGNEQYF

j_gene: TRBJ2-5
abundance: NA
d_gene: NA
v_gene: TRBV5-1
CDR3nt: TGCGCCAGCAGCTCCCTAGCGCCCTCGGAGGGGACCCAGTACTTC
CDR3aa: CASSSLAPSEGTQYF

j_gene: TRBJ2-2
abundance: NA
d_gene: TRBD2
v_gene: TRBV11-3
CDR3nt: TGTGCCTCCAAGCCAGCGGGAGAGTACGGGGAGCTGTTTTTT
CDR3aa: CASKPAGEYGELFF

j_gene: TRBJ1-1
abundance: NA
d_gene: NA
v_gene: TRBV18
CDR3nt: TGTGCCAGCTCACCCGAGGACAGCGGACGCGGAGCTTTCTTT
CDR3aa: CASSPEDSGRGAFF

j_gene: TRBJ2-5
abundance: NA
d_gene: TRBD1
v_gene: TRBV19
CDR3nt: TGTGCCAGTAGTATTACCGTGACAGGGGAGACCCAGTACTTC
CDR3aa: CASSITVTGETQYF

j_gene: TRBJ2-2
abundance: NA
d_gene: NA
v_gene: TRBV5-4
CDR3nt: TGTGCCAGCAGCTTGGATTTCGGTTTCGGGGAGCTGTTTTTT
CDR3aa: CASSLDFGFGELFF

j_gene: TRBJ1-4
abundance: NA
d_gene: TRBD1
v_gene: TRBV13
CDR3nt: TGTGCCAGCAGCTCGGGACAGGTTCGAGAAAAACTGTTTTTT
CDR3aa: CASSSGQVREKLFF

j_gene: TRBJ2-1
abundance: NA
d_gene: NA
v_gene: TRBV29-1
CDR3nt: TGCAGCGTTGATACCGCCTACTACAATGAGCAGTTCTTC
CDR3aa: CSVDTAYYNEQFF

j_gene: TRBJ1-6
abundance: NA
d_gene: NA
v_gene: TRBV6-5
CDR3nt: TGTGCCAGCAGCCACGGGAGCTCCTATAATTCACCCCTCCACTTT
CDR3aa: CASSHGSSYNSPLHF

j_gene: TRBJ2-1
abundance: NA
d_gene: NA
v_gene: TRBV7-9
CDR3nt: TGTTCCAGCAGCTGGACACCTAACGGCTCCTACAATGAGCAGTTCTTC
CDR3aa: CSSSWTPNGSYNEQFF